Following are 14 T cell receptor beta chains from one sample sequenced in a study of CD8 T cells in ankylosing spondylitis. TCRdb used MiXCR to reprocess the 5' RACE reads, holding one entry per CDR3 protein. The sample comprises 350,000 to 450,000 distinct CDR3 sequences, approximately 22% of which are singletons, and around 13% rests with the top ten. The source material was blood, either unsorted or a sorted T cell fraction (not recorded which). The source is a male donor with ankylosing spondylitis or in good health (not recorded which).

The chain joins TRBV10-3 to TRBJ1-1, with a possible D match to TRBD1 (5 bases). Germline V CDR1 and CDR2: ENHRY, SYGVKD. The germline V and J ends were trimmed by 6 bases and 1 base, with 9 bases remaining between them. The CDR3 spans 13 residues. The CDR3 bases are TGTGCCATCAGCCACACAGGGAACACTGAAGCTTTCTTT. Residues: CAISHTGNTEAFF.

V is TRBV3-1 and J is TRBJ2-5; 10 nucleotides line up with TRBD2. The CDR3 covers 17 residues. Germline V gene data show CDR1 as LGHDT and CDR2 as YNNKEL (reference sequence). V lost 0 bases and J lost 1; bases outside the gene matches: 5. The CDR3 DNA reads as TGTGCCAGCAGCCAAGAGGTAGCGGGGGGCCTCCAAGAGACCCAGTACTTC. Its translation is CASSQEVAGGLQETQYF.

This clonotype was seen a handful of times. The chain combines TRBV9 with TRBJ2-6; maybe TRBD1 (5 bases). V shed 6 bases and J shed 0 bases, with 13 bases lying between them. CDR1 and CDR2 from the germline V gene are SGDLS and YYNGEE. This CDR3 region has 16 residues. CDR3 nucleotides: TGTGCCAGCACGGTGACAGAATACTCTGGGGCCAACGTCCTGACTTTC. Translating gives CASTVTEYSGANVLTF. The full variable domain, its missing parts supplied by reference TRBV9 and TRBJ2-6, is DSGVTQTPKHLITATGQRVTLRCSPRSGDLSVYWYQQSLDQGLQFLIQYYNGEERAKGNILERFSAQQFPDLHSELNLSSLELGDSALYFCASTVTEYSGANVLTFGAGSRLTVL.

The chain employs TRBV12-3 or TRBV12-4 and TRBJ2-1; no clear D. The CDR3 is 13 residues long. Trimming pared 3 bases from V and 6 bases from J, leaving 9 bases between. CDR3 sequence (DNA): TGTGCCAGCAGTTTTAGTCCGGCCAATGAGCAGTTCTTC. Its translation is CASSFSPANEQFF.

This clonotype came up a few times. CDR3 amino acids: CASSQEMSGGGNEQFF. The CDR3 DNA reads TGCGCCAGCAGCCAAGAAATGAGCGGGGGGGGCAATGAGCAGTTCTTC. The gene calls are TRBV4-1 and TRBJ2-1; TRBD2 matches 10 bases. The CDR3 consists of 16 residues. Germline CDR1 and CDR2: MGHRA and YSYEKL. With V trimmed by 0 bases and J by 6 bases, 5 bases remained unmatched.

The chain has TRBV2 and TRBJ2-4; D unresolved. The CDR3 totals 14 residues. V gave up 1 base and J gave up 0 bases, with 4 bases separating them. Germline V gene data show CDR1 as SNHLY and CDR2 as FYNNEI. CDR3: CASSEDKAKNIQYF. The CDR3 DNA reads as TGTGCCAGCAGTGAAGACAAAGCCAAAAACATTCAGTACTTC.

In DNA, the CDR3 is TGTGCCAGCAGCTCACCCGTTGGCAATCAGCCCCAGCATTTT. It codes for CASSSPVGNQPQHF. This chain connects TRBV7-9 to TRBJ1-5, with D hard to call. The CDR3 length is 14 residues. From germline, CDR1 is SEHNR and CDR2 FQNEAQ (reference sequence). Deletions cut 4 bases from V and 2 bases from J, with 9 bases between.

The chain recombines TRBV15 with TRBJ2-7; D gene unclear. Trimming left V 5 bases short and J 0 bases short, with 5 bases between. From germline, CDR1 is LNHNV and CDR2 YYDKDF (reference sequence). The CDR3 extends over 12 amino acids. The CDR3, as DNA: TGTGCCACCAGCCAGAGCTCCTACGAGCAGTACTTC. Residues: CATSQSSYEQYF.

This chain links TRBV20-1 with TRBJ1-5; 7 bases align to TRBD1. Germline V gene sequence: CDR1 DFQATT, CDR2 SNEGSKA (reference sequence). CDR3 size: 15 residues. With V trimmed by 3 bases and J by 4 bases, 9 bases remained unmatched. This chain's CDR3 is CSASPDRASNQPQHF. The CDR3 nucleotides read TGCAGTGCTAGCCCTGACAGGGCAAGTAATCAGCCCCAGCATTTT.

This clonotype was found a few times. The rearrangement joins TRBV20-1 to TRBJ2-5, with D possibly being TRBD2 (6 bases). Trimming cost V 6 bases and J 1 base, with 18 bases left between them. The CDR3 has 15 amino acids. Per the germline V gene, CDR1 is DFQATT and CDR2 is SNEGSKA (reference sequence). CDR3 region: CSALDGGTVQETQYF. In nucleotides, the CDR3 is TGCAGTGCGCTAGATGGGGGGACGGTCCAAGAGACCCAGTACTTC.

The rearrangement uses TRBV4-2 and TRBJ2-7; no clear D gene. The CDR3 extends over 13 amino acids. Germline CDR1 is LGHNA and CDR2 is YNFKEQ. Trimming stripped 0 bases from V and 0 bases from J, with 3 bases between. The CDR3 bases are TGTGCCAGCAGCCAAGAAAGCTCCTACGAGCAGTACTTC. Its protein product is CASSQESSYEQYF.

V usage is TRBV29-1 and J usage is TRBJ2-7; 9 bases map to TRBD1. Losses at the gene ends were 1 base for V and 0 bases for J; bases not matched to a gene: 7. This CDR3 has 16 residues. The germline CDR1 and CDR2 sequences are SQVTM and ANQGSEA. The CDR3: CSVEASGTGNSYEQYF. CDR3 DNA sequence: TGCAGCGTTGAAGCCTCCGGGACAGGGAACTCCTACGAGCAGTACTTC.

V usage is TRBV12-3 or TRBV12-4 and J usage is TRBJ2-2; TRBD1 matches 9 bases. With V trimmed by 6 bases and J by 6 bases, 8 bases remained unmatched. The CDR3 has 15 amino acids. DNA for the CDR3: TGTGCCAGCAGCACCACAGGGGGCGCGGCCGGGGAGCTGTTTTTT. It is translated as CASSTTGGAAGELFF.

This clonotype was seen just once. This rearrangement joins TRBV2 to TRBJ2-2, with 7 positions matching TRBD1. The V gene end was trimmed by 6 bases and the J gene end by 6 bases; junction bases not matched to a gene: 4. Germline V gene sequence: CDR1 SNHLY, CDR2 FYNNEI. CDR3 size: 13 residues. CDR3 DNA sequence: TGTGCCAGCAGGCCAACAGGGGCCGGGGAGCTGTTTTTT. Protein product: CASRPTGAGELFF.